These 29 T cell receptor beta chains came from one sample sequenced in a study of cytomegalovirus exposure and HLA in healthy donors. 13 Jbeta primers and 60 Vbeta primers were used for the PCR. Data came from immunoSEQ multiplex PCR; TCRdb stores just in-frame clones and leaves some out. The sample contains a few hundred thousand clones, 70% to 90% of which appear only once. Material: PBMCs. The receptors stem from a man aged 25 to 40 in good health and CMV-seronegative.

The J gene is TRBJ1-4, the V gene TRBV7-9, with D maybe TRBD1 (6 bases). The germline gives CDR1 SEHNR, CDR2 FQNEAQ (reference sequence). CDR3 length equals 15 residues. The V end was cut by 5 bases, the J end by 5 bases, with 15 bases between. CDR3 sequence: CASSLRQAANEKLFF. CDR3 DNA: TGTGCCAGCAGCCTACGACAGGCTGCAAATGAAAAACTGTTTTTT.

The rearrangement links TRBV28 to TRBJ2-7, with TRBD2 as a possible D gene (5 bases). Germline CDR1 is MDHEN and CDR2 is SYDVKM. This CDR3 contains 16 residues. The V end was cut by 3 bases, the J end by 2 bases, with 17 bases between. This chain's CDR3 is CASSFVPILVPYEQYF. The DNA for the CDR3 is TGTGCCAGCAGTTTTGTTCCCATACTAGTACCCTACGAGCAGTACTTC. Together with reference TRBV28 and TRBJ2-7, the CDR3 gives the full variable domain: DVKVTQSSRYLVKRTGEKVFLECVQDMDHENMFWYRQDPGLGLRLIYFSYDVKMKEKGDIPEGYSVSREKKERFSLILESASTNQTSMYLCASSFVPILVPYEQYFGPGTRLTVT.

This clone was seen more than once but under ten times. This chain links TRBV5-4 with TRBJ1-5; tentative D call: TRBD1 (5 bases). Per germline, CDR1 SGHNT and CDR2 YYREEE (reference sequence). The V end lost 0 bases, the J end lost 2 bases, and 6 bases lay between the germline ends. There are 14 residues in the CDR3. The CDR3 region has the DNA TGTGCCAGCAGCTTGGGGGGCGGCAATCAGCCCCAGCATTTT. It translates to CASSLGGGNQPQHF.

The gene calls are TRBV7-6 and TRBJ2-1; 14 bases fit TRBD2. V gave up 1 base and J gave up 9 bases; unmatched junction bases: 2. Germline CDR1 reads SGHVS; CDR2 reads FNYEAQ. This CDR3 contains 15 residues. The CDR3 reads CASSLETSGGAEQFF. The CDR3 DNA reads TGTGCCAGCAGCTTAGAGACTAGCGGGGGGGCTGAGCAGTTCTTC.

This chain joins TRBV6-1 and TRBJ2-3; D possibly corresponds to TRBD2 (6 bases). Trimming cost V 3 bases and J 6 bases, with 13 bases left between them. CDR1 MNHNS and CDR2 SASEGT come from the germline V gene. The CDR3 contains 14 residues. In DNA form, the CDR3 reads TGTGCCAGCAGTGAGAGGGGTCGGGGGGATACGCAGTATTTT. Its translation: CASSERGRGDTQYF.

This clone appeared a single time. This chain uses TRBV19 with TRBJ2-5; 8 bases are a match to TRBD2. Germline V gene data show CDR1 as LNHDA and CDR2 as SQIVND (reference sequence). CDR3 length equals 15 residues. V gave up 7 bases and J gave up 5 bases; unmatched junction bases: 12. The CDR3 region is CASNGGGPRGETQYF. CDR3 nucleotide sequence: TGTGCCAGTAATGGCGGGGGGCCCCGGGGGGAGACCCAGTACTTC.

To note about this clone: This CDR3 is missing its conserved last phenylalanine or tryptophan, likely due to a read error. This chain uses TRBV28 with TRBJ1-2; 9 bases map to TRBD1. The CDR3 is made up of 16 amino acids. J lost 2 bases, V lost 6 bases, and 10 bases had no gene match. CDR1 and CDR2 (germline): MDHEN, SYDVKM. CDR3 loop: CASSSPLGTGNYGYTL. The CDR3 DNA follows: TGTGCCAGCAGCTCCCCCCTCGGGACAGGGAACTATGGCTACACCCTC.

The V call is TRBV18, the J call TRBJ1-6, with D maybe TRBD1 (6 bases). This CDR3 region has 13 residues. The germline V gene has CDR1 KGHSH and CDR2 LQKENI. Trimming pared 3 bases from V and 7 bases from J, leaving 7 bases between. In nucleotides, the CDR3 is TGTGCCAGCTCACCCGGACAGAATTCACCCCTCCACTTT. This translates into CASSPGQNSPLHF.

The gene calls are TRBV6-8 and TRBJ2-3; no clear D. The V gene lost 2 bases and the J gene lost 0 bases, with 3 bases spanning the gap. CDR1 MNHGY and CDR2 SAAAGT come from the germline V gene. The CDR3 is 13 amino acids. The CDR3 DNA sequence: TGTGCCAGCAGTTACCCTAGCACAGATACGCAGTATTTT. The encoded protein is CASSYPSTDTQYF.

The chain uses TRBV6-1 and TRBJ1-5; 8 positions match TRBD1. The CDR3 is 15 amino acids. Trimming removed 6 bases from V and 5 bases from J; junction bases left unmatched: 9. CDR1 MNHNS and CDR2 SASEGT come from the germline V gene. The CDR3 bases are TGTGCCAGCAGCGCGACAGGGGTTTGGGATCAGCCCCAGCATTTT. The encoded protein is CASSATGVWDQPQHF.

This clone was seen more than once but under ten times. The chain has TRBV5-4 and TRBJ2-3; maybe TRBD2 (6 bases). V lost 4 bases and J 0 bases, leaving 12 bases between the germline ends. The CDR3 loop spans 15 amino acids. CDR1 and CDR2 (germline): SGHNT, YYREEE (reference sequence). The CDR3 DNA reads as TGTGCCAGCAGCGGAGGGCCGACTAGCACAGATACGCAGTATTTT. Translated, it gives CASSGGPTSTDTQYF.

About this clone: Likely a read error: the CDR3 ends without its conserved phenylalanine or tryptophan. The DNA is omitted, as the CDR3 cannot be located on it reliably, and the CDR3 follows TCRdb's listing. This chain connects TRBV5-1 to TRBJ2-3; the table's D call, TRBD2, was not checked against the DNA. Inclusive of both ends, the CDR3 amounts to 16 amino acids. Germline lookup yields CDR1 SGHRS and CDR2 YFSETQ. CDR3 protein: CASSPAEGRGGLGGAL.

V usage is TRBV5-1 and J usage is TRBJ2-6; D ambiguous. V gave up 0 bases and J gave up 4 bases, with 11 bases separating them. CDR1 SGHRS and CDR2 YFSETQ come from the germline V gene. This CDR3 has 16 residues. The CDR3 bases are TGCGCCAGCAGCTTGGTCAGAAGGCGGGGGGCCAACGTCCTGACTTTC. This encodes CASSLVRRRGANVLTF.

V is TRBV5-1 and J is TRBJ2-5; 9 bases line up with TRBD1. The DNA matches TRBJ2-7 better at its end, which makes the J call doubtful. Germline assignment: CDR1 SGHRS and CDR2 YFSETQ. CDR3 length: 17 amino acids. The CDR3 DNA sequence: TGCGCCAGCAGTCTTGGACAGGGGAGGGGGATGACCTACGAGCAGTACTTC. As protein: CASSLGQGRGMTYEQYF.

This clone is a singleton in its sample. The germline gene is not matched at one end of the junction; a read error may be the cause. Additional DNA sequences in this sample encode the identical CDR3. The gene calls are TRBV9 and TRBJ2-3, with TRBD1 matching over 10 bases. The CDR3 totals 16 residues. Looked up from germline, CDR1 is SGDLS and CDR2 is YYNGEE. The CDR3 coding sequence is TGCGCCAGCAGCCCAGAGGGACAGGGGATAGAAGATACGCAGTATTTT. Translated, it gives CASSPEGQGIEDTQYF.

This clone was observed a handful of times. The chain recombines TRBV5-1 with TRBJ2-7; TRBD2 might be the D (5 bases). The CDR3 sequence is 13 residues long. Trimming removed 4 bases at V and 3 bases at J, with 11 bases between. Germline V gene lookup returns CDR1 SGHRS and CDR2 YFSETQ. The CDR3: CASSEGAVYEQYF. Written as DNA, the CDR3 is TGCGCCAGCAGCGAGGGTGCCGTCTACGAGCAGTACTTC.

The rearrangement joins TRBV7-2 to TRBJ2-3, with D possibly being TRBD2 (7 bases). The CDR3 extends over 16 amino acids. V lost 1 base, J lost 6 bases, and 17 bases lay in between. Germline CDR1 and CDR2: SGHTA and FQGNSA. The CDR3 nucleotides read TGTGCCAGCAGCTTAGAGGGGGGGTTTTCTTCCGATACGCAGTATTTT. This gives the protein CASSLEGGFSSDTQYF.

V usage is TRBV7-2 and J usage is TRBJ2-5, with D maybe TRBD1 (7 bases). Germline values: CDR1 SGHTA, CDR2 FQGNSA. The CDR3 consists of 16 residues. V lost 5 bases to trimming and J lost 2 bases, with 18 bases between them. Here the CDR3 DNA reads TGTGCCAGCAGCCCTATTGCGGCGGGACAGCAAGAGACCCAGTACTTC. Translation: CASSPIAAGQQETQYF. The whole variable domain, remainder taken from reference TRBV7-2 and TRBJ2-5, is GAGVSQSPSNKVTEKGKDVELRCDPISGHTALYWYRQSLGQGLEFLIYFQGNSAPDKSGLPSDRFSAERTGGSVSTLTIQRTQQEDSAVYLCASSPIAAGQQETQYFGPGTRLLVL.

This clone was picked up one time. The chain links TRBV19 to TRBJ1-1; perhaps TRBD1 as D (5 bases). V gave up 3 bases and J gave up 3 bases, with 14 bases separating them. Per germline, CDR1 LNHDA and CDR2 SQIVND (reference sequence). There are 15 residues in the CDR3. The CDR3 sequence is CASSINRRVDTEAFF. DNA for the CDR3: TGTGCCAGTAGTATCAATCGCAGGGTGGACACTGAAGCTTTCTTT.

The rearrangement joins TRBV10-3 to TRBJ2-5; no definite D call. Trimming removed 4 bases at V and 3 bases at J, with 9 bases between. CDR1 and CDR2 from the germline V gene are ENHRY and SYGVKD. The CDR3 consists of 13 residues. As DNA, the CDR3 is TGTGCCATCAGTGTAGAGGCGGAAGAGACCCAGTACTTC. Its protein is CAISVEAEETQYF.

A few counts support this clone. The chain joins TRBV4-3 to TRBJ2-7, with 9 bases lining up with TRBD1. J gave up 2 bases and V 4 bases, and 6 bases lay outside the gene matches. This CDR3 has 15 amino acids. Germline CDR1 reads LGHNA; CDR2 reads YSLEER. As DNA, the CDR3 is TGCGCCAGCAGCCTCCACAGGGGGCCCACCTACGAGCAGTACTTC. It encodes CASSLHRGPTYEQYF.

This sequence joins TRBV7-9 and TRBJ2-7; D gene unclear. With 1 base removed from V and 3 bases from J, the gap between germline ends came to 4 bases. The CDR3 runs to 12 residues. The germline V gene has CDR1 SEHNR and CDR2 FQNEAQ (reference sequence). The CDR3 reads CASSLELYEQYF. The CDR3 nucleotides are TGTGCCAGCAGCTTAGAGCTCTACGAGCAGTACTTC. The full variable domain, its missing parts supplied by reference TRBV7-9 and TRBJ2-7, is DTGVSQNPRHKITKRGQNVTFRCDPISEHNRLYWYRQTLGQGPEFLTYFQNEAQLEKSRLLSDRFSAERPKGSFSTLEIQRTEQGDSAMYLCASSLELYEQYFGPGTRLTVT.

CDR3 amino acids: CASSFEGNTEAFF. CDR3 nucleotide sequence: TGTGCCAGCAGCTTCGAGGGAAACACTGAAGCTTTCTTT. The chain couples TRBV7-9 to TRBJ1-1; D call uncertain. V lost 3 bases to trimming and J lost 2 bases, with 7 bases between them. Germline values: CDR1 SEHNR, CDR2 FQNEAQ (reference sequence). The CDR3 consists of 13 residues.

The chain recombines TRBV7-2 with TRBJ2-2, with D possibly being TRBD2 (6 bases). Trimming left V 3 bases short and J 1 base short, with 9 bases between. CDR1 and CDR2 (germline): SGHTA, FQGNSA. The CDR3 covers 15 residues. CDR3 in amino acids: CASSLEGMNTGELFF. DNA for the CDR3: TGTGCCAGCAGCTTGGAGGGGATGAACACCGGGGAGCTGTTTTTT.

In this sample, this clone turned up a few times. V usage is TRBV5-1 and J usage is TRBJ1-1; TRBD1 matches 11 bases. This CDR3 is 16 amino acids long. Losses at the gene ends were 6 bases for V and 6 bases for J; bases not matched to a gene: 13. Germline loops: CDR1 SGHRS, CDR2 YFSETQ. The CDR3 loop is CASTRYSGTGGAEAFF. The CDR3 region has the DNA TGCGCCAGCACCAGGTACTCTGGGACAGGGGGGGCTGAAGCTTTCTTT.

The chain couples TRBV7-9 to TRBJ2-4, with 9 bases matching TRBD2. The CDR3 runs 16 residues. The germline V gene encodes CDR1 SEHNR and CDR2 FQNEAQ (reference sequence). The V segment lost 2 bases and the J segment 8 bases; nucleotides outside the gene matches: 10. CDR3 region: CASSLKGGGAEDIQYF. Written as DNA, the CDR3 is TGTGCCAGCAGCTTAAAGGGCGGGGGGGCCGAAGACATTCAGTACTTC. Supplemented by reference TRBV7-9 and TRBJ2-4, the full variable domain reads DTGVSQNPRHKITKRGQNVTFRCDPISEHNRLYWYRQTLGQGPEFLTYFQNEAQLEKSRLLSDRFSAERPKGSFSTLEIQRTEQGDSAMYLCASSLKGGGAEDIQYFGAGTRLSVL.

The rearrangement uses TRBV14 and TRBJ1-4; TRBD1 might be the D (6 bases). V lost 0 bases and J 9 bases, leaving 17 bases between the germline ends. The CDR3 has 16 residues. Germline values: CDR1 SGHDN, CDR2 FVKESK. Here the CDR3 DNA reads TGTGCCAGCAGCCAAGATCACGCGCCAGGGGTGCAAAAACTGTTTTTT. It codes for CASSQDHAPGVQKLFF.

The CDR3 bases are TGTGCCAGCAGTGAAGCGTGGACAGGTACCTACGAGCAGTACTTC. This encodes CASSEAWTGTYEQYF. The chain employs TRBV6-1 and TRBJ2-5; 7 positions agree with TRBD1. The J call may be mistaken, given a closer DNA end match to TRBJ2-7. Germline V gene sequence: CDR1 MNHNS, CDR2 SASEGT. The CDR3 is 15 amino acids.

The rearrangement uses TRBV27 and TRBJ1-1; possible D gene TRBD1, 5 bases. CDR3 length: 15 residues. Germline CDR1 MNHEY, CDR2 SMNVEV (reference sequence). Deletions cut 5 bases from V and 1 base from J, with 14 bases between. This chain's CDR3 is CASSPYTGPNTEAFF. The CDR3 nucleotides are TGTGCCAGCAGTCCCTATACAGGTCCGAACACTGAAGCTTTCTTT.